One sample yielded the 13 T cell receptor beta chains listed below, sequenced in a study of T cell responses to AZD1222 COVID-19 vaccine. The assay was immunoSEQ multiplex PCR, and TCRdb's table has in-frame clones only and misses some. The table has about 100,000 clones, about 89% seen once; the top ten hold 16%. The sample here was peripheral blood, taken on day 0 of AZD1222 vaccination. The source is an adult in good health.

The V gene is TRBV30, the J gene TRBJ1-5; D unclear. Germline V CDR1 and CDR2: GTSNPN, SVGIG (reference sequence). Trimming removed 3 bases at V and 0 bases at J, with 12 bases between. This CDR3 is 15 amino acids long. Here the CDR3 DNA reads TGTGCCTGGAGCCTCCCGCAAAATAGCAATCAGCCCCAGCATTTT. Its protein is CAWSLPQNSNQPQHF.

This chain links TRBV3-1 (or the pseudogene TRBV3-2) with TRBJ1-6; TRBD1 matches at 7 bases. Germline CDR1 and CDR2: LGHDT and YNNKEL (reference sequence). Trimming cost V 1 base and J 10 bases; bases outside gene matches: 7. The CDR3 sequence is 15 residues long. The CDR3 loop reads CASSQGAGGESPLHF. CDR3 in DNA: TGTGCCAGCAGCCAAGGTGCAGGGGGAGAGTCACCCCTCCACTTT.

V usage is TRBV11-3 and J usage is TRBJ1-2; D call uncertain. CDR1 and CDR2 (germline): SGHNT, YENEEA. Trimming pared 5 bases from V and 1 base from J, leaving 11 bases between. CDR3 length equals 14 residues. The CDR3 region has the DNA TGTGCCAGCAGCCCCGGCGGCGGTAACTATGGCTACACCTTC. This gives the protein CASSPGGGNYGYTF. The full variable domain, its missing parts supplied by reference TRBV11-3 and TRBJ1-2, is EAGVVQSPRYKIIEKKQPVAFWCNPISGHNTLYWYLQNLGQGPELLIRYENEEAVDDSQLPKDRFSAERLKGVDSTLKIQPAELGDSAVYLCASSPGGGNYGYTFGSGTRLTVV.

In DNA, the CDR3 is TGTGCCACCAGCAGAGATTCCCAAGGTACCTATGGCTACACCTTC. This encodes CATSRDSQGTYGYTF. The chain has TRBV15 and TRBJ1-2, with unresolved D. This CDR3 has 15 residues. V was clipped by 0 bases and J by 4 bases, with 12 bases between them. The germline gives CDR1 LNHNV, CDR2 YYDKDF (reference sequence).

The gene calls are TRBV10-3 and TRBJ1-3; possibly TRBD1 for D (5 bases). CDR1 and CDR2 (germline): ENHRY, SYGVKD. The CDR3 spans 13 residues. Between the trimmed V and J ends, which lost 6 bases and 4 bases, there was a span of 10 bases. The CDR3 DNA sequence: TGTGCCATCAGCGGCGGGACGGGAAACACCATATATTTT. This codes for CAISGGTGNTIYF.

The V gene is TRBV11-2, the J gene TRBJ1-1, with a tentative D call TRBD1 (6 bases). Per germline, CDR1 SGHAT and CDR2 FQNNGV. V was trimmed by 5 bases and J by 3 bases, leaving 19 bases between them. The CDR3 runs to 16 residues. This chain's CDR3 is CASSPGDQGRDTEAFF. The CDR3, as DNA: TGTGCCAGCAGCCCGGGGGACCAGGGGAGAGACACTGAAGCTTTCTTT.

The chain links TRBV19 to TRBJ2-1; TRBD1 aligns across 9 bases. Trimming cost V 4 bases and J 6 bases; bases outside gene matches: 4. Germline loops: CDR1 LNHDA, CDR2 SQIVND (reference sequence). The CDR3 consists of 14 residues. CDR3 amino acids: CASSRGTGRNEQFF. For the CDR3, the DNA is TGTGCCAGTAGTAGGGGGACAGGGCGCAATGAGCAGTTCTTC.

The chain links TRBV7-9 to TRBJ2-5; D unclear. The CDR3 totals 12 residues. V dropped 6 bases and J dropped 4 bases, with 9 bases sitting between them. The germline gives CDR1 SEHNR, CDR2 FQNEAQ (reference sequence). The CDR3 region is CASRSPGETQYF. The CDR3 bases are TGTGCCAGCAGATCCCCCGGAGAGACCCAGTACTTC.

The chain is built from TRBV3-1 (or the pseudogene TRBV3-2) and TRBJ2-7, with D perhaps being TRBD1 or TRBD2 (6 bases each). V lost 8 bases and J 2 bases, leaving 13 bases between the germline ends. CDR1 LGHDT and CDR2 YNNKEL come from the germline V gene (reference sequence). The length of the CDR3 is 13 residues. The DNA of the CDR3 is TGTGCCAGCTGCTTGAGGGGGGCCTACGAGCAGTACTTC. This translates into CASCLRGAYEQYF.

The chain recombines TRBV27 with TRBJ2-1, with D perhaps matching TRBD1 (5 bases). There are 15 residues in the CDR3. Germline values: CDR1 MNHEY, CDR2 SMNVEV (reference sequence). V was clipped by 3 bases and J by 6 bases, with 15 bases between them. CDR3 protein: CASSFSGPRGNEQFF. CDR3 coding DNA: TGTGCCAGCAGTTTCTCCGGTCCTAGGGGCAATGAGCAGTTCTTC.

The chain recombines TRBV19 with TRBJ1-6; D is possibly TRBD1 (5 bases). The CDR3 runs to 13 residues. The V and J ends lost 3 bases and 13 bases respectively, with 13 bases between them. Germline CDR1 and CDR2: LNHDA and SQIVND (reference sequence). The DNA for the CDR3 is TGTGCCAGTAGTATGGGGCTCCCCCAGCCCCTCCACTTT. Protein product: CASSMGLPQPLHF. Full variable domain (outside the CDR3, taken from reference TRBV19 and TRBJ1-6): DGGITQSPKYLFRKEGQNVTLSCEQNLNHDAMYWYRQDPGQGLRLIYYSQIVNDFQKGDIAEGYSVSREKKESFPLTVTSAQKNPTAFYLCASSMGLPQPLHFGNGTRLTVT.

The chain couples TRBV27 to TRBJ1-4; TRBD1 matches at 7 bases. The CDR3 is 14 residues long. Trimming removed 6 bases from V and 0 bases from J; junction bases left unmatched: 1. Germline-derived CDR1 and CDR2 are MNHEY and SMNVEV (reference sequence). CDR3 sequence (DNA): TGTGCCAGCAGGGGGACAGCAACTAATGAAAAACTGTTTTTT. Protein: CASRGTATNEKLFF.

In regard to this clone: This same CDR3 is encoded by further DNA sequences in the sample. This chain connects TRBV18 to TRBJ1-1; D is possibly TRBD1 (5 bases). V was pared by 3 bases and J by 1 base, with 6 bases between. CDR1 KGHSH and CDR2 LQKENI come from the germline V gene. The CDR3 is made up of 13 amino acids. The CDR3 loop reads CASSPGTNTEAFF. CDR3 in DNA: TGTGCCAGCTCACCGGGGACGAACACTGAAGCTTTCTTT.